A single sample gave rise to the 28 T cell receptor beta chains below, sequenced in a study of blood T cell repertoires in COVID-19 (TCRdb year 2020). Library preparation used the immunoSEQ multiplex PCR assay. Imported from immuneACCESS, the table was reduced by TCRdb to in-frame sequences with V and J called. These copies leave out some clones; in studies compared against another copy, an unresolved V gene accounts for under half, and the cause of the remainder is not known. This sample holds about 200,000 clones; about 90% were observed only once. The ten largest clones take up roughly 4% of the sample. Input material: PBMCs or T cells enriched from blood (not recorded which). The receptors shown here come from a woman aged 25 to 39 with acute COVID-19.

The genes are TRBV7-3 and TRBJ2-5, with 8 positions matching TRBD1. Trimming at V came to 5 bases and at J to 5 bases, leaving 13 bases not matched to a gene. This CDR3 region has 16 residues. CDR1 SGHTA and CDR2 FQGTGA come from the germline V gene. CDR3 amino acids: CASSPSPRQGLETQYF. The DNA for the CDR3 is TGTGCCAGCAGCCCGTCTCCGAGACAGGGGCTCGAGACCCAGTACTTC.

This clone appeared a few times. This chain links TRBV27 with TRBJ2-3, with no clear D. Germline assignment: CDR1 MNHEY and CDR2 SMNVEV (reference sequence). CDR3 length: 16 residues. V lost 3 bases and J 0 bases, leaving 13 bases between the germline ends. DNA of the CDR3: TGTGCCAGCAGTTTTCTCGCGGCCTCTAGCACAGATACGCAGTATTTT. Protein: CASSFLAASSTDTQYF.

The chain uses TRBV7-2 and TRBJ2-5; weak D call: TRBD2 (5 bases). From germline, CDR1 is SGHTA and CDR2 FQGNSA. The V end lost 8 bases, the J end lost 5 bases, and 12 bases lay between the germline ends. This CDR3 region has 12 residues. The CDR3 spells CASSRGWETQYF. CDR3 in DNA: TGTGCCAGCTCACGCGGGTGGGAGACCCAGTACTTC.

The chain combines TRBV4-3 with TRBJ1-3; 7 positions agree with TRBD1. Losses at the gene ends were 1 base for V and 4 bases for J; bases not matched to a gene: 4. The CDR3 is 15 amino acids. CDR1 LGHNA and CDR2 YSLEER come from the germline V gene. The DNA of the CDR3 is TGCGCCAGCAGCCAAGTACAGGGGCTCGGAAACACCATATATTTT. Translating it yields CASSQVQGLGNTIYF.

The rearrangement joins TRBV9 to TRBJ2-1; D unclear. Germline loops: CDR1 SGDLS, CDR2 YYNGEE. This CDR3 has 12 residues. Trimming stripped 2 bases from V and 9 bases from J, with 9 bases between. The CDR3 DNA sequence: TGTGCCAGCAGCGTCGGTGGTAGTGAGCAGTTCTTC. Its protein is CASSVGGSEQFF.

In this sample, this clone turned up once. The CDR3 DNA sequence: TGTGCCAGCAGCAACACAGGGGGCCTCTACAATGAGCAGTTCTTC. Translation: CASSNTGGLYNEQFF. The chain has TRBV5-5 and TRBJ2-1; the match to TRBD1 covers 9 bases. V trimming: 4 bases; J trimming: 3 bases; junction bases outside the gene matches: 5. Germline-derived CDR1 and CDR2 are SGHKS and YYEKEE (reference sequence). The length of the CDR3 is 15 residues.

The chain uses TRBV6-2 or TRBV6-3 and TRBJ2-7; no firm D call. The germline V gene has CDR1 MNHEY and CDR2 SVGEGT. This CDR3 is 12 amino acids long. Trimming took off 3 bases at V and 8 bases at J, with 11 bases between the two ends. The CDR3 DNA reads TGTGCCAGCAGTTATACGAGTTTCCAGCAGTACTTC. Encoded protein: CASSYTSFQQYF.

The chain links TRBV21-1 to TRBJ2-7; the table's D call TRBD1 went unverified against the DNA. TRBV21-1 is described as a pseudogene. This CDR3 has 18 residues. CDR3 DNA: TGTGCCAGCAGCCCCCGGGACAGGGGTTTTTTATGCACCTACGAGCAGTACTTC. Translating gives CASSPRDRGFLCTYEQYF.

The chain is built from TRBV19 and TRBJ2-2, with 15 bases lining up with TRBD2. Germline V gene data show CDR1 as LNHDA and CDR2 as SQIVND (reference sequence). CDR3 length equals 18 residues. The V and J ends lost 5 bases and 4 bases, in that order; junction bases with no gene match: 8. The CDR3: CASSVTGLAGGSTGELFF. The CDR3 DNA is TGTGCCAGTAGTGTTACTGGACTAGCGGGGGGGAGCACCGGGGAGCTGTTTTTT. The entire variable domain, with the rest obtained from reference TRBV19 and TRBJ2-2, is as follows: DGGITQSPKYLFRKEGQNVTLSCEQNLNHDAMYWYRQDPGQGLRLIYYSQIVNDFQKGDIAEGYSVSREKKESFPLTVTSAQKNPTAFYLCASSVTGLAGGSTGELFFGEGSRLTVL.

The chain recombines TRBV9 with TRBJ2-7; the match to TRBD2 covers 8 bases. J was trimmed by 3 bases and V by 6 bases; bases with no gene match: 8. The CDR3 length is 14 residues. CDR1 is SGDLS and CDR2 is YYNGEE in the germline V gene. CDR3 protein: CASTPGLVYYEQYF. The CDR3 DNA is TGTGCCAGCACCCCGGGACTAGTCTACTACGAGCAGTACTTC.

The chain employs TRBV21-1 and TRBJ2-7; the table assigns TRBD2, which was not confirmed against the DNA. TRBV21-1 is marked as a pseudogene. This CDR3 is 16 amino acids long. CDR3 DNA: TGTGCCAGCAGCAAAGGGAGTAGCGGGGGGGCCTACGAGCAGTACTTC. Residues: CASSKGSSGGAYEQYF.

The V and J genes are TRBV6-1 and TRBJ1-2; TRBD1 is a possible D gene (6 bases). The CDR3 totals 14 residues. The V end was cut by 3 bases, the J end by 4 bases, with 12 bases between. Germline lookup yields CDR1 MNHNS and CDR2 SASEGT. The CDR3 protein is CASSDQGSLYGYTF. CDR3 sequence (DNA): TGTGCCAGCAGTGACCAGGGGTCGCTCTATGGCTACACCTTC.

This chain joins TRBV9 and TRBJ2-7, with 10 bases that match TRBD2. The ends lost 1 base at V and 4 bases at J; junction bases unmatched: 5. CDR3 length: 15 residues. Germline V CDR1 and CDR2: SGDLS, YYNGEE. This CDR3 is CASSVLAGAHYEQYF. The CDR3 DNA reads as TGTGCCAGCAGCGTACTAGCGGGGGCCCATTACGAGCAGTACTTC.

Details on this clone: The sample contains more than one DNA sequence encoding this CDR3. The chain employs TRBV7-2 and TRBJ1-1; the match to TRBD1 covers 8 bases. Per germline, CDR1 SGHTA and CDR2 FQGNSA. V gave up 3 bases and J gave up 1 base; unmatched junction bases: 1. This CDR3 spans 14 amino acids. This chain's CDR3 is CASSFGTGNTEAFF. The DNA for the CDR3 is TGTGCCAGCAGCTTCGGGACAGGGAACACTGAAGCTTTCTTT.

The chain couples TRBV30 to TRBJ2-2; TRBD1 might be the D (5 bases). The CDR3 has 12 amino acids. Germline CDR1 is GTSNPN and CDR2 is SVGIG (reference sequence). The germline V and J ends were trimmed by 8 bases and 3 bases, with 10 bases remaining between them. The CDR3 DNA reads as TGTGCCCATCAGGGTGACACCGGGGAGCTGTTTTTT. Residues: CAHQGDTGELFF. Using reference TRBV30 and TRBJ2-2 for the parts outside the CDR3, the full variable domain is SQTIHQWPATLVQPVGSPLSLECTVEGTSNPNLYWYRQAAGRGLQLLFYSVGIGQISSEVPQNLSASRPQDRQFILSSKKLLLSDSGFYLCAHQGDTGELFFGEGSRLTVL.

The genes are TRBV6-6 and TRBJ1-2, with 9 bases fitting TRBD1. After removal of 5 bases from V and 7 bases from J, the junction contained 5 bases not matched to a gene. Per germline, CDR1 MNHNY and CDR2 SVGAGI (reference sequence). This CDR3 is built from 13 residues. Here the CDR3 reads CASSTGGGGGYTF. As DNA, the CDR3 is TGTGCCAGCAGTACAGGGGGCGGGGGTGGCTACACCTTC.

The CDR3 DNA sequence: TGTGCCAGCAGCTTGGCCGACGGGCAAGAGACCCAGTACTTC. Protein sequence: CASSLADGQETQYF. The gene calls are TRBV5-8 and TRBJ2-5, with D uncertain. V was clipped by 0 bases and J by 2 bases, with 8 bases between them. This CDR3 has 14 residues. Germline values: CDR1 SGHTS, CDR2 YDEGEE.

V usage is TRBV7-8 and J usage is TRBJ1-1; TRBD1 aligns across 8 bases. Trimming at V came to 0 bases and at J to 0 bases, leaving 9 bases not matched to a gene. This CDR3 has 18 amino acids. Germline values: CDR1 SGHVS, CDR2 FQNEAQ. Here the CDR3 DNA reads TGTGCCAGCAGCTTAGCCAGGACAGGGTTCCTTGTGAACACTGAAGCTTTCTTT. This sequence encodes CASSLARTGFLVNTEAFF.

CDR3 sequence: CASSLGGGGGQTEAFF. In DNA, the CDR3 is TGTGCCAGCAGCTTAGGTGGTGGCGGGGGGCAAACTGAAGCTTTCTTT. This chain connects TRBV11-2 to TRBJ1-1, with D tentatively TRBD1 (6 bases). This CDR3 is 16 amino acids long. The germline gives CDR1 SGHAT, CDR2 FQNNGV. The ends were cut back, 1 base at V and 5 bases at J, with 17 bases in the middle.

The genes are TRBV5-1 and TRBJ1-2; D unresolved. This CDR3 has 14 residues. V was pared by 0 bases and J by 4 bases, with 10 bases between. Germline CDR1 reads SGHRS; CDR2 reads YFSETQ. CDR3 protein: CASSLVGMGYGYTF. The DNA for the CDR3 is TGCGCCAGCAGCTTGGTCGGGATGGGCTATGGCTACACCTTC.

This clone has only a few counts. The chain carries TRBV5-1 and TRBJ1-1; D not certain. CDR3 length: 12 amino acids. CDR1 and CDR2 (germline): SGHRS, YFSETQ. V was cut by 7 bases and J by 7 bases, with 14 bases left in between. The chain's CDR3 is CASFYKPDEAFF. The CDR3 nucleotides read TGCGCCAGCTTCTATAAACCTGATGAAGCTTTCTTT.

The chain links TRBV7-3 to TRBJ2-2, with 7 bases fitting TRBD1. Germline values: CDR1 SGHTA, CDR2 FQGTGA. The ends lost 6 bases at V and 5 bases at J; junction bases unmatched: 9. This CDR3 region has 15 residues. As DNA, the CDR3 is TGTGCCAGCAGTGACAGGGAGACGGGAACCGGGGAGCTGTTTTTT. Amino acid sequence: CASSDRETGTGELFF. Variable domain in full (rest from reference TRBV7-3 and TRBJ2-2): GAGVSQTPSNKVTEKGKYVELRCDPISGHTALYWYRQSLGQGPEFLIYFQGTGAADDSGLPNDRFFAVRPEGSVSTLKIQRTERGDSAVYLCASSDRETGTGELFFGEGSRLTVL.

The chain uses TRBV4-1 and TRBJ2-5, with D maybe TRBD2 (7 bases). The CDR3 is made up of 17 amino acids. The V gene's germline CDR1 is MGHRA and CDR2 YSYEKL. Trimming cost V 3 bases and J 1 base, with 18 bases left between them. The CDR3 region has the DNA TGCGCCAGCAGCCAGAGGGGGGGAGCGGAGGGCCAAGAGACCCAGTACTTC. Translating it yields CASSQRGGAEGQETQYF.

V usage is TRBV9 and J usage is TRBJ2-2, with 10 nucleotides matching TRBD1. Unmatched junction bases numbered 6, after V lost 3 bases and J lost 7 bases. The CDR3 totals 15 residues. The germline gives CDR1 SGDLS, CDR2 YYNGEE. The CDR3 loop reads CASSALGTGDGELFF. CDR3 coding DNA: TGTGCCAGCAGCGCACTCGGGACAGGGGACGGGGAGCTGTTTTTT.

The chain links TRBV4-3 to TRBJ2-1, with D perhaps matching TRBD1 (5 bases). This CDR3 has 15 residues. V dropped 0 bases and J dropped 10 bases, with 16 bases sitting between them. Germline V gene lookup returns CDR1 LGHNA and CDR2 YSLEER. The CDR3 nucleotides are TGCGCCAGCAGCCAAGATTTTTTCGTGGACACCGAGCAGTTCTTC. Amino acid sequence: CASSQDFFVDTEQFF.

CDR3 protein: CASSPRGGGTEAFF. The DNA of the CDR3 is TGTGCCAGCAGTCCCCGGGGGGGCGGCACTGAAGCTTTCTTT. The chain employs TRBV28 and TRBJ1-1; weak D call: TRBD1 (6 bases). CDR1 is MDHEN, CDR2 SYDVKM, per germline. CDR3 length: 14 residues. Trimming cost V 5 bases and J 4 bases, with 14 bases left between them.

The CDR3 loop is CASLFGDRAVEKLFF. CDR3 nucleotides: TGTGCCAGCCTATTTGGGGACAGGGCCGTTGAAAAACTGTTTTTT. V usage is TRBV2 and J usage is TRBJ1-4, with 9 bases fitting TRBD1. Germline V gene sequence: CDR1 SNHLY, CDR2 FYNNEI. Trimming at V came to 8 bases and at J to 7 bases, leaving 11 bases not matched to a gene. The CDR3 has 15 residues. The full variable domain, rest sourced from reference TRBV2 and TRBJ1-4, is EPEVTQTPSHQVTQMGQEVILRCVPISNHLYFYWYRQILGQKVEFLVSFYNNEISEKSEIFDDQFSVERPDGSNFTLKIRSTKLEDSAMYFCASLFGDRAVEKLFFGSGTQLSVL.

The genes are TRBV6-5 and TRBJ2-1; TRBD2 agrees at 11 bases. V shed 5 bases and J 10 bases; nucleotides not matched to a gene: 7. The germline CDR1 and CDR2 sequences are MNHEY and SVGAGI. This CDR3 has 14 residues. Here the CDR3 DNA reads TGTGCCAGCAGTCCGACTAGCGGGGCTCGGGAGCAGTTCTTC. It translates to CASSPTSGAREQFF.